A selection of T cell receptor beta chains follows, all from one sample in a study of CD8 T cells in ankylosing spondylitis. Via MiXCR, TCRdb re-called the 5' RACE reads, giving one row per CDR3 protein. Of about 92,000 distinct CDR3 sequences in the sample, 8.8% were seen once. Sequenced: blood, either unsorted or a sorted T cell fraction (not recorded which). These receptors came from a male donor with ankylosing spondylitis or in good health (not recorded which). The CDR3 runs from the conserved cysteine through the conserved F or W. D genes are given only for firm matches. Size is stated for part of the rows, as once, few or many counts, or as a class when the clone is expanded.

CDR3nt | CDR3aa | d_gene | abundance | j_gene | v_gene
TGTGCCTCCTGCCAGGGGATTAGCGGGGGTTACAATGAGCAGTTCTTC | CASCQGISGGYNEQFF | TRBD2 | - | TRBJ2-1 | TRBV3-1
TGTGCCATCATCGGCCCGGCGGGGAGCGGAACTTACAATGAGCAGTTCTTC | CAIIGPAGSGTYNEQFF | - | few | TRBJ2-1 | TRBV28
TGTGCCAGCAGCTTAGATCTAGGGCAGACCTACGAGCAGTACTTC | CASSLDLGQTYEQYF | - | many | TRBJ2-7 | TRBV11-2
TGCAGTGCTAGGCCAGGAAGAACCGGACAGTACTTC | CSARPGRTGQYF | - | many | TRBJ2-7 | TRBV20-1
TGCAGCGTCGAACCGGGGGGGAGCTCCTACGAGCAGTACTTC | CSVEPGGSSYEQYF | TRBD2 | few | TRBJ2-7 | TRBV29-1
TGCAGCGTTGAAGCGGAAGAACCCTACGAGCAGTACTTC | CSVEAEEPYEQYF | - | - | TRBJ2-7 | TRBV29-1
TGCAGTGCTAGAGATGGGGTTCCGAATCAGCCCCAGCATTTT | CSARDGVPNQPQHF | - | many | TRBJ1-5 | TRBV20-1
TGCGCCAGCAGCTTGGCGGGACTCATGAACACCGGGGAGCTGTTTTTT | CASSLAGLMNTGELFF | - | many | TRBJ2-2 | TRBV5-1
TGTGCCACCAGTGAGTTGGGACAGCCCCAGCCCCAGCATTTT | CATSELGQPQPQHF | TRBD1 | many | TRBJ1-5 | TRBV24-1
TGTGCCACCCAGGGGGCTAGCCGAGAGACCCAGTACTTC | CATQGASRETQYF | TRBD1 | many | TRBJ2-5 | TRBV28
TGTGCCAGCAGCCTTATAGGGCAGAACGAGCAGTACTTC | CASSLIGQNEQYF | - | many | TRBJ2-7 | TRBV7-8
TGCGCCAGCAGCATGAACTACGAGCAGTACTTC | CASSMNYEQYF | - | many | TRBJ2-7 | TRBV5-1
TGTGCCACCAGTGATTCCCGGGCTACTGAAGCTTTCTTT | CATSDSRATEAFF | - | many | TRBJ1-1 | TRBV24-1
TGTGCCAGCAGTTTCGGGGGCTACAATGAGCAGTTCTTC | CASSFGGYNEQFF | - | many | TRBJ2-1 | TRBV12-3/TRBV12-4
TGTGCCAGCACCTCACTAGAAGGCACAGATACGCAGTATTTT | CASTSLEGTDTQYF | - | few | TRBJ2-3 | TRBV12-3/TRBV12-4
TGTGCCAGCAGTATGCAAACAGGGATCCCAGATACGCAGTATTTT | CASSMQTGIPDTQYF | - | many | TRBJ2-3 | TRBV12-3/TRBV12-4
TGCGCCAGCACGTCCAGAGGGCAAGGGAATCGGATGAACACTGAAGCTTTCTTT | CASTSRGQGNRMNTEAFF | - | many | TRBJ1-1 | TRBV23-1
TGTGCCATAACGACAGGGACCACTGAAGCTTTCTTT | CAITTGTTEAFF | TRBD1 | many | TRBJ1-1 | TRBV2
TGTGCCAGCAGTGAAGGTCCGGGGGCGTACGAGCAGTACTTC | CASSEGPGAYEQYF | - | few | TRBJ2-7 | TRBV2
TGTGCCACCAGTGACCCGACTAATCCAGATACGCAGTATTTT | CATSDPTNPDTQYF | - | many | TRBJ2-3 | TRBV24-1
TGTGCCAGCAGCTTATTCGACTATGAGCAGTTCTTC | CASSLFDYEQFF | - | - | TRBJ2-1 | TRBV7-2
TGCGCCAGTTACTCTAGCGGGGGGGCAGGCAATGAGCAGTTCTTC | CASYSSGGAGNEQFF | TRBD2 | many | TRBJ2-1 | TRBV5-1
TGTGCCAGCTCACCAGGGGGAAATACGCAGTATTTT | CASSPGGNTQYF | - | few | TRBJ2-3 | TRBV18
TGCAGTGCTAGAGGCAACGGGGGGCCGGGGGTAGAGACCCAGTACTTC | CSARGNGGPGVETQYF | - | many | TRBJ2-5 | TRBV20-1
TGTGCCAGCAGCATGGGACTTTACAATGAGCAGTTCTTC | CASSMGLYNEQFF | - | many | TRBJ2-1 | TRBV7-6
TGTGCCAGCAGGATCGCCGGGGAGCTGTTTTTT | CASRIAGELFF | - | - | TRBJ2-2 | TRBV28
TGTGCCAGCAGTGCGACTAGCACCCCCCTCCTAGCCAAAAACATTCAGTACTTC | CASSATSTPLLAKNIQYF | TRBD2 | few | TRBJ2-4 | TRBV2
TGTGCCAGCAGCCAAGATTGGGACAGGGGAGCTGAAGCTTTCTTT | CASSQDWDRGAEAFF | TRBD1 | many | TRBJ1-1 | TRBV14
TGTGCCAGCAGCGGGTTCCGGGGAAGAGGAGAGACCCAGTACTTC | CASSGFRGRGETQYF | - | many | TRBJ2-5 | TRBV7-8
TGTGCCAGCAGCTTATTTGGCGGGGTAGCGGGGGAGAGAACCTACGAGCAGTACTTC | CASSLFGGVAGERTYEQYF | TRBD2 | many | TRBJ2-7 | TRBV7-8
TGTGCCAGCAGCCAAGATCAGGGTGGATTGCCCCAGCATTTT | CASSQDQGGLPQHF | - | many | TRBJ1-5 | TRBV3-1
TGCGCCAGCAGCTTGGAGGGGACAGGGGGGCGGCGAGTTACCGGGGAGCTGTTTTTT | CASSLEGTGGRRVTGELFF | TRBD1 | few | TRBJ2-2 | TRBV5-1
TGTGCCAGCGGCGCTAGCGGGGTCCCCGGGGAGACCCAGTACTTC | CASGASGVPGETQYF | TRBD2 | many | TRBJ2-5 | TRBV7-2
TGCGCCAGCAGCCCCCCAGACGCTTATGGCTACACCTTC | CASSPPDAYGYTF | - | many | TRBJ1-2 | TRBV5-1
TGTGCCAGCAGCTCCGGCCGACAGCCCAACACTGAAGCTTTCTTT | CASSSGRQPNTEAFF | - | few | TRBJ1-1 | TRBV5-5
TGCAGTGCCAGCAGACAGATCTCGGCTTTCTTT | CSASRQISAFF | - | - | TRBJ1-1 | TRBV20-1
TGCGCCAGCAGTGAGTCGCTGGCGGGGGGCCGAACTAATGAGCAGTTCTTC | CASSESLAGGRTNEQFF | TRBD2 | many | TRBJ2-1 | TRBV10-1
TGTGCCAGCAGCCAGGGCCCGAACACTGAAGCTTTCTTT | CASSQGPNTEAFF | - | many | TRBJ1-1 | TRBV3-1
TGTGCCAGCAGCTTTCGGACAGGGAGACACACCGGGGAGCTGTTTTTT | CASSFRTGRHTGELFF | TRBD1 | many | TRBJ2-2 | TRBV7-2
TGTGCCAGCAGCTCGTCTAACTATGGCTACACCTTC | CASSSSNYGYTF | - | many | TRBJ1-2 | TRBV5-5
TGTGCCAGCAGTTTGGAGGGGACAGGCAGGAATAATTCACCCCTCCACTTT | CASSLEGTGRNNSPLHF | TRBD1 | many | TRBJ1-6 | TRBV12-3/TRBV12-4
TGTGCCATCAGTGGTAGCGGGGGAAGCTCTAGCACAGATACGCAGTATTTT | CAISGSGGSSSTDTQYF | TRBD2 | many | TRBJ2-3 | TRBV10-3
TGCAGTGCTAGAGTTCCAACGCAGGGCACAGATACGCAGTATTTT | CSARVPTQGTDTQYF | - | - | TRBJ2-3 | TRBV20-1
TGTGCCAGTACCCCCGGGGACAGGGGACATGAGCAGTTCTTC | CASTPGDRGHEQFF | TRBD1 | many | TRBJ2-1 | TRBV19
TGTGCCAGCAGTTTTAGGTCAGGAAGCAATCAGCCCCAGCATTTT | CASSFRSGSNQPQHF | - | many | TRBJ1-5 | TRBV12-3/TRBV12-4
TGCGCCAGCAGCCCCAGACAGGGGTTCAGTTCCCCTGAAGCTTTCTTT | CASSPRQGFSSPEAFF | TRBD1 | - | TRBJ1-1 | TRBV5-1
TGCAGCGTTGTGACAGGGAGGTCGGCTAACGAGCAGTACTTC | CSVVTGRSANEQYF | - | - | TRBJ2-7 | TRBV29-1
TGTGCCAGTAGTATAGCTCAGACAGGGGGCGAGACCCAGTACTTC | CASSIAQTGGETQYF | TRBD1 | - | TRBJ2-5 | TRBV19
TGTGCCACCAGCAGAGCCTGGTTAAAGGCCGAGGAAGACTACAATGAGCAGTTCTTC | CATSRAWLKAEEDYNEQFF | - | many | TRBJ2-1 | TRBV15
TGCAGCGTTGTACCTAGCGGTCCACATGAGCAGTTCTTC | CSVVPSGPHEQFF | TRBD2 | many | TRBJ2-1 | TRBV29-1
TGTGCCAGCAGTGCGCACAGGGGGCGCGAGGAGCTGTTTTTT | CASSAHRGREELFF | TRBD1 | many | TRBJ2-2 | TRBV6-1
TGTGCCATCAGTGAGTCGAATTACGAGCAGTACTTC | CAISESNYEQYF | - | many | TRBJ2-7 | TRBV10-3
TGTGCCAGCACCCACAAGCAGGGTCGGGGAGATTTGGCTTTCTTT | CASTHKQGRGDLAFF | - | many | TRBJ1-1 | TRBV12-3/TRBV12-4